This T cell receptor beta chain was obtained from a study of a mutant IDH1 vaccine in newly diagnosed glioma. Study at large: The study started vaccination 4-6 weeks after radiotherapy alone, or with temozolomide cycles. V12 corresponded to week 35 and V13 to week 47. Points from the study as a whole: Altogether, approximately 93% of patients exhibited vaccine-induced immune responses.

Only in-frame clones appear in the TCRdb table, and some are missing; sequencing was by immunoSEQ multiplex PCR. The data hold 34,000 or so clones, with about four fifths observed a single time. Per the germline V gene, CDR1 is SSHAT and CDR2 is FNYEAQ (reference sequence). V lost 1 base and J 4 bases, leaving 6 bases between the germline ends. The CDR3 consists of 13 residues. About this clone itself: The antigen remains undetermined.

Noted time point: week 35, safety follow-up. A 20-mer mutant IDH1 peptide at 300 ug was injected subcutaneously with topical imiquimod. New astrocytomas of WHO grade 3 or 4 that were IDH1-mutant and ATRX-lost were found in the donors. The source was PBMCs, collected from a glioma patient whose treatment included an IDH1 peptide vaccine. V and J are TRBV7-7 and TRBJ2-3; no firm D call. The sequence derives from a young man with glioma. The CDR3: CASSLVGADTQYF. CDR3 sequence (DNA): TGTGCCAGCAGCTTAGTTGGGGCAGATACGCAGTATTTT.